This entry features one TCR beta chain sequence. A single count supports this clone. It has no known antigen specificity. One base away there is no much larger clone; base qualities are not given. Inclusive of the bounding cysteine and phenylalanine, the CDR3 is 15 residues long. Of all the DNA, just the CDR3 is kept, 45 bases in frame from base 1. From the germline V gene, CDR1 is SGDLS and CDR2 is YYNGEE. The trim is 4 bases for V and 6 bases for J, with a gap of 17 bases between the germline ends. The data originate from a study of blood T cell repertoires in COVID-19 (TCRdb year 2020). Background for the entire study: Samples from collaborators originated in the United States, Italy and Spain and spanned both the acute and convalescent phases of COVID-19. The prospective study material was composed of cDNA or gDNA derived from T cells, B-cell-depleted T cells, or PBMCs. Deeply sampled blood TCRbeta repertoires from subjects exposed to, actively infected with, or recovered from COVID-19 were included in the dataset. HLA class I and class II types, where available, came from metadata supplied by the sample provider rather than from assay-based typing. Sample metadata almost always included a de-identified subject ID, COVID-19 status, age in years and sex. Samples were obtained from the ongoing ImmuneRACE study (first 160 participants) and from about 1,300 subjects provided by 6 global collaborators. The repertoires were made available in a free public database intended to serve as a resource for research on the immune response to SARS-CoV-2.

The immunoSEQ Assay, a bias-controlled multiplex PCR, was used to amplify TCRbeta CDR3 regions from genomic DNA. Per the authors' processing: The number of nucleated cells in each sample was estimated from the amplification of reference gene primers within the assay. To quantify the absolute abundance of each unique TCRbeta CDR3 rearrangement, sequence reads were collapsed and filtered. For each sample, productive Simpson clonality was calculated by taking the square root of Simpson's diversity index across productive rearrangements. TCRdb holds this immuneACCESS table with in-frame rearrangements only. Some clones are missing; in checked studies, unresolved V genes explain under half, and the rest has no known cause. V and J calls and clone size are as listed in that table; D and trimming were resolved from the DNA. Across this sample there are hundreds of thousands of clones, with approximately 89% seen only once. Together, the top ten hold 10% to 15% of the sample.

One collaborating source in Seattle enrolled patients during active infection and followed them longitudinally through the course of disease. Whole blood was collected in K2EDTA tubes by collaborating institutions according to the institutions' own protocols. For TCRbeta analysis, collaborators shipped samples as frozen whole blood, isolated PBMCs, or DNA extracted from either of those sample types. The full study reports these points: How much clinical and demographic metadata was included differed by source and by participant, and the metadata was provided uncurated.

The TCR was taken from a woman in her forties or fifties with COVID-19, enrolled during active disease. This receptor chain uses TRBV9 and TRBJ1-5; TRBD1 might be the D gene, on 5 matching bases. Sequenced material: peripheral blood. This receptor has the CDR3 CASSSWGTRGQPQHF. The nucleotide sequence reads as follows: TGTGCCAGCAGCTCCTGGGGGACTCGGGGTCAGCCCCAGCATTTT.